The 21 T cell receptor beta chains below come from one sample, sequenced in a study of blood T cell repertoires in COVID-19. Produced via immunoSEQ multiplex PCR; TCRdb's table is partial and in-frame only. The sample contains 35,000 to 45,000 clones, 60% to 85% of which appear only once. Sequenced: peripheral blood. These receptors were taken from a man between 60 and 70 years old with active COVID-19.

The genes are TRBV6-1 and TRBJ1-5; D might be TRBD1 (6 bases). Germline V lookup: CDR1 MNHNS, CDR2 SASEGT. The V and J ends lost 2 bases and 1 base respectively, with 18 bases between them. The CDR3 has 18 residues. The CDR3 DNA is TGTGCCAGCAGTGAAAGGTACGGAGGCCAGGGGAGCAATCAGCCCCAGCATTTT. Amino acid sequence: CASSERYGGQGSNQPQHF.

The rearrangement links TRBV7-6 to TRBJ2-5; TRBD1 aligns across 8 bases. There are 16 residues in the CDR3. The germline CDR1 and CDR2 sequences are SGHVS and FNYEAQ. V was pared by 5 bases and J by 4 bases, with 12 bases of the junction left unmatched. The CDR3 loop is CASSAAGQARGETQYF. CDR3 bases: TGTGCCAGCAGCGCCGCGGGACAGGCAAGGGGAGAGACCCAGTACTTC.

J is TRBJ2-1 and V is TRBV11-2, with D tentatively TRBD2 (6 bases). The length of the CDR3 is 15 residues. The germline CDR1 and CDR2 sequences are SGHAT and FQNNGV. V lost 5 bases to trimming and J lost 0 bases, with 11 bases between them. The CDR3, as DNA: TGTGCCAGCAGCCCTGGGGGGAGCTCCTACAATGAGCAGTTCTTC. Translating gives CASSPGGSSYNEQFF. The whole variable domain, remainder taken from reference TRBV11-2 and TRBJ2-1, is EAGVAQSPRYKIIEKRQSVAFWCNPISGHATLYWYQQILGQGPKLLIQFQNNGVVDDSQLPKDRFSAERLKGVDSTLKIQPAKLEDSAVYLCASSPGGSSYNEQFFGPGTRLTVL.

V gene TRBV9 combines with J gene TRBJ2-7, with 9 bases aligning to TRBD1. The CDR3 runs 14 residues. Germline CDR1 and CDR2: SGDLS and YYNGEE. V dropped 0 bases and J dropped 6; count of bases not matched to a gene: 4. CDR3 loop: CASSVVATGGEQYF. The CDR3 DNA follows: TGTGCCAGCAGCGTAGTAGCGACAGGGGGCGAGCAGTACTTC.

In regard to this clone: As the CDR3 is not closed by the conserved phenylalanine or tryptophan, this likely results from a read error. It is unclear where the CDR3 begins or ends on the DNA, so no DNA is shown, and the CDR3 is as TCRdb lists it. This sequence joins TRBV7-9 and TRBJ1-1. Germline CDR1 reads SEHNR; CDR2 reads FQNEAQ (reference sequence). Including both end residues, the CDR3 is 9 amino acids long. This CDR3 is CASGEAGGQ.

This chain joins TRBV7-9 and TRBJ2-1, with 7 bases identical to TRBD2. The CDR3 loop spans 13 amino acids. The V and J ends lost 2 bases and 13 bases, in that order; junction bases with no gene match: 8. Germline CDR1 reads SEHNR; CDR2 reads FQNEAQ (reference sequence). CDR3 in DNA: TGTGCCAGCAGCTTATTAGGACTAGAGGTTCAGTTCTTC. It specifies CASSLLGLEVQFF.

The chain employs TRBV7-2 and TRBJ1-4; D remains unclear. This CDR3 region has 14 residues. Germline V gene lookup returns CDR1 SGHTA and CDR2 FQGNSA. The ends were cut back, 4 bases at V and 4 bases at J, with 10 bases in the middle. The CDR3 bases are TGTGCCAGCAGCTGGAGGTCAAATAATGAAAAACTGTTTTTT. Protein: CASSWRSNNEKLFF.

The genes are TRBV15 and TRBJ2-1, with D maybe TRBD1 (7 bases). The germline V and J ends were trimmed by 0 bases and 8 bases, with 23 bases remaining between them. In germline, CDR1 is LNHNV, CDR2 YYDKDF (reference sequence). This CDR3 has 18 amino acids. CDR3: CATSRDRWGQGGRDEQFF. The DNA for the CDR3 is TGTGCCACCAGCAGAGATCGTTGGGGGCAGGGGGGCCGGGATGAGCAGTTCTTC.

The rearrangement joins TRBV5-4 to TRBJ1-1; no reliable D call. Germline loops: CDR1 SGHNT, CDR2 YYREEE (reference sequence). The CDR3 covers 15 residues. Trimming took 0 bases from V and 0 from J, leaving 9 bases between them. The CDR3 DNA follows: TGTGCCAGCAGCTTGGCGTCCAGGTTGAACACTGAAGCTTTCTTT. It encodes CASSLASRLNTEAFF.

The chain uses TRBV27 and TRBJ2-7, with a tentative D call TRBD2 (6 bases). Deletions cut 3 bases from V and 7 bases from J, with 19 bases between. Germline V gives CDR1 MNHEY, CDR2 SMNVEV (reference sequence). There are 15 residues in the CDR3. CDR3 DNA: TGTGCCAGCAGTTTGTCTTCCGGGTCCGCGGGGGAGCAGTACTTC. Translated: CASSLSSGSAGEQYF.

This clone was recorded once. The chain recombines TRBV5-1 with TRBJ2-2, with 10 nucleotides matching TRBD2. The CDR3 spans 18 residues. Germline loops: CDR1 SGHRS, CDR2 YFSETQ. V gave up 3 bases and J gave up 7 bases; unmatched junction bases: 15. This CDR3 reads CASSSLLAGAEGNGELFF. Written as DNA, the CDR3 is TGCGCCAGCAGCTCCCTGCTAGCGGGGGCCGAGGGGAACGGGGAGCTGTTTTTT.

This clone has a handful of counts. This chain joins TRBV11-2 and TRBJ2-5; D is possibly TRBD2 (5 bases). The V gene lost 7 bases and the J gene lost 6 bases, with 21 bases spanning the gap. Per the germline V gene, CDR1 is SGHAT and CDR2 is FQNNGV. The CDR3 runs 15 residues. The CDR3 here is CASTPPRLAPQTQYF. CDR3 nucleotide sequence: TGTGCCAGCACCCCCCCTCGGCTAGCCCCACAGACCCAGTACTTC. Based on the CDR3 plus reference TRBV11-2 and TRBJ2-5, the full variable domain is EAGVAQSPRYKIIEKRQSVAFWCNPISGHATLYWYQQILGQGPKLLIQFQNNGVVDDSQLPKDRFSAERLKGVDSTLKIQPAKLEDSAVYLCASTPPRLAPQTQYFGPGTRLLVL.

The chain combines TRBV2 with TRBJ2-1; TRBD2 aligns across 9 bases. The CDR3 totals 14 residues. The trim removed 7 bases at V and 9 bases at J, leaving 10 bases unmatched. The germline V gene encodes CDR1 SNHLY and CDR2 FYNNEI. CDR3 in DNA: TGTGCCAGCACCCCTATAGCGGGAGCGGCTGAGCAGTTCTTC. Its translation: CASTPIAGAAEQFF.

This chain uses TRBV9 with TRBJ2-7; 7 positions match TRBD1. Trimming removed 4 bases from V and 9 bases from J; junction bases left unmatched: 13. The length of the CDR3 is 14 residues. From germline, CDR1 is SGDLS and CDR2 YYNGEE. DNA of the CDR3: TGTGCCAGCAGCCCTAGACAGGGTGGATCTGGGCAGTACTTC. Its protein product is CASSPRQGGSGQYF.

The rearrangement uses TRBV14 and TRBJ1-2; 10 bases map to TRBD1. Germline-derived CDR1 and CDR2 are SGHDN and FVKESK. The V gene end was trimmed by 4 bases and the J gene end by 7 bases; junction bases not matched to a gene: 9. The CDR3 extends over 15 amino acids. CDR3 region: CASSLGQGVIGGYTF. The CDR3 nucleotides read TGTGCCAGCAGCCTCGGACAGGGGGTTATAGGTGGCTACACCTTC.

The DNA of the CDR3 is TGTGCCAGCTCATTGGAACAGGGCCGGGGTGGCTACACCTTC. Its translation is CASSLEQGRGGYTF. The chain combines TRBV18 with TRBJ1-2, with a tentative D call TRBD1 (6 bases). CDR3 length: 14 residues. CDR1 is KGHSH and CDR2 is LQKENI in the germline V gene. V was clipped by 5 bases and J by 7 bases, with 17 bases between them.

The rearrangement links TRBV30 to TRBJ2-7; D call uncertain. Trimming took 1 base from V and 0 from J, leaving 4 bases between them. The CDR3 has 12 residues. Germline V gene sequence: CDR1 GTSNPN, CDR2 SVGIG (reference sequence). This chain's CDR3 is CAWSGLSYEQYF. DNA of the CDR3: TGTGCCTGGAGTGGGCTCTCCTACGAGCAGTACTTC.

The V and J genes are TRBV5-1 and TRBJ1-2, with 8 bases identical to TRBD1. Looked up from germline, CDR1 is SGHRS and CDR2 is YFSETQ. This CDR3 has 14 amino acids. J was trimmed by 5 bases and V by 0 bases; bases with no gene match: 3. The CDR3 loop is CASSLGQGRYGYTF. DNA of the CDR3: TGCGCCAGCAGCTTGGGACAGGGGCGGTATGGCTACACCTTC.

The chain recombines TRBV10-1 with TRBJ2-5; TRBD1 agrees at 7 bases. The CDR3 totals 13 residues. Germline-derived CDR1 and CDR2 are WNHNN and SYGVQD (reference sequence). V lost 3 bases and J lost 10; bases outside the gene matches: 8. The CDR3 spells CASSEYRQGGQYF. CDR3 DNA: TGCGCCAGCAGTGAATACCGACAGGGTGGCCAGTACTTC.

The rearrangement uses TRBV7-2 and TRBJ2-5; D ambiguous. V lost 5 bases and J lost 3, with 4 bases in between. Germline-derived CDR1 and CDR2 are SGHTA and FQGNSA. The CDR3 consists of 11 residues. CDR3 residues: CASSPKETQYF. CDR3 nucleotide sequence: TGTGCCAGCAGCCCTAAAGAGACCCAGTACTTC.

The CDR3 sequence is CASRKDRLNQETQYF. The CDR3, as DNA: TGTGCCAGTAGAAAGGACAGGCTTAACCAAGAGACCCAGTACTTC. V usage is TRBV19 and J usage is TRBJ2-5; 7 bases map to TRBD1. This CDR3 has 15 amino acids. J was trimmed by 0 bases and V by 6 bases; bases with no gene match: 7. Looked up from germline, CDR1 is LNHDA and CDR2 is SQIVND (reference sequence).